A selection of T cell receptor beta chains follows, all from one sample in a study of cytotoxic CD8 clonotypes in ibrutinib-treated CLL. Here immunoSEQ multiplex PCR was the method, and the copy in TCRdb shows in-frame clones only, minus some. Of over 70,000 clones in the sample, 70% to 80% were seen once. The sample here was PBMCs, taken after 12 months of ibrutinib treatment. The receptors originated from a human donor with chronic lymphocytic leukemia. Both conserved end residues are part of each CDR3. A D gene is named only where the DNA matches it firmly. Size values are once, few and many counts, or a class for expanded clones, and some rows have none.

d_gene: TRBD2; v_gene: TRBV11-2; j_gene: TRBJ2-1; abundance: NA; CDR3nt: TGTGCCAGCAGAACGGTAGCGGGAGGGGATGAGCAGTTCTTC; CDR3aa: CASRTVAGGDEQFF
d_gene: TRBD2; v_gene: TRBV7-6; j_gene: TRBJ2-1; abundance: once; CDR3nt: TGTGCCAGCAGCCGCCTAGCGGGAGCCTACAATGAGCAGTTCTTC; CDR3aa: CASSRLAGAYNEQFF
d_gene: TRBD1; v_gene: TRBV11-3; j_gene: TRBJ1-1; abundance: NA; CDR3nt: TGTGCCAGCAGCTTAGGACAGGGCCGGAGCAGAGAAGCTTTCTTT; CDR3aa: CASSLGQGRSREAFF
d_gene: NA; v_gene: TRBV28; j_gene: TRBJ2-5; abundance: NA; CDR3nt: TGTGCCAGCTGGGGTCAAGAGACCCAGTACTTC; CDR3aa: CASWGQETQYF
d_gene: NA; v_gene: TRBV30; j_gene: TRBJ2-3; abundance: NA; CDR3nt: TGTGCCTGGGGCCTAATGGGTGCAGATACGCAGTATTTT; CDR3aa: CAWGLMGADTQYF
d_gene: NA; v_gene: TRBV10-3; j_gene: TRBJ2-4; abundance: NA; CDR3nt: TGTGCCATCAGTGTGGGGGCCGACCTAGCCAAAAACATTCAGTACTTC; CDR3aa: CAISVGADLAKNIQYF
d_gene: NA; v_gene: TRBV18; j_gene: TRBJ1-6; abundance: NA; CDR3nt: TGTGCCAGCTCACCCGGCAGGTCGTATAATTCACCCCTCCACTTT; CDR3aa: CASSPGRSYNSPLHF
d_gene: NA; v_gene: TRBV18; j_gene: TRBJ2-7; abundance: NA; CDR3nt: TGTGCCAGCTCCCGAAGGGCCCGAAGCTCCTACGAGCAGTACTTC; CDR3aa: CASSRRARSSYEQYF
d_gene: NA; v_gene: TRBV5-4; j_gene: TRBJ1-4; abundance: once; CDR3nt: TGTGCCAGCAGCCAAGGGACTGCCCCAACTAATGAAAAACTGTTTTTT; CDR3aa: CASSQGTAPTNEKLFF
d_gene: NA; v_gene: TRBV7-9; j_gene: TRBJ2-1; abundance: NA; CDR3nt: TGTGCCAGCACCCCCCGGGACGGGACACGCAATGAGCAGTTCTTC; CDR3aa: CASTPRDGTRNEQFF
d_gene: NA; v_gene: TRBV4-1; j_gene: TRBJ1-5; abundance: NA; CDR3nt: TGCGCCAGCAGCCACCCCGGAGGGGCAAGCAATCAGCCCCAGCATTTT; CDR3aa: CASSHPGGASNQPQHF
d_gene: TRBD2; v_gene: TRBV6-1; j_gene: TRBJ2-1; abundance: few; CDR3nt: TGTGCCAGCAGTGAGGCGGGAGAGTCCGATGAGCAGTTCTTC; CDR3aa: CASSEAGESDEQFF
d_gene: NA; v_gene: TRBV6-1; j_gene: TRBJ1-2; abundance: once; CDR3nt: TGTGCCAGCACTAGGGGGAAATGGGGCTACACCTTC; CDR3aa: CASTRGKWGYTF
d_gene: NA; v_gene: TRBV4-3; j_gene: TRBJ1-5; abundance: NA; CDR3nt: TGCGCCAGCAGCCAAGATTGGGGATCTTTTCAGCCCCAGCATTTT; CDR3aa: CASSQDWGSFQPQHF
d_gene: NA; v_gene: TRBV20-1; j_gene: TRBJ2-5; abundance: NA; CDR3nt: TGCAGTGCTAGAGACTGGGGGACCCAGTACTTC; CDR3aa: CSARDWGTQYF
d_gene: NA; v_gene: TRBV4-3; j_gene: TRBJ1-1; abundance: NA; CDR3nt: TGCGCCAGCAGCCAAGGAAGCTACACTGAAGCTTTCTTT; CDR3aa: CASSQGSYTEAFF
d_gene: NA; v_gene: TRBV11-2; j_gene: TRBJ2-7; abundance: once; CDR3nt: TGTGCCAGCAGCCCCCAGGCCAGGGGGGTCTACGAGCAGTACTTC; CDR3aa: CASSPQARGVYEQYF
d_gene: TRBD2; v_gene: TRBV28; j_gene: TRBJ2-1; abundance: NA; CDR3nt: TGTGCCAGCAGTTTATGGGGTAGAGGGACTAGCGGTTACAATGAGCAGTTCTTC; CDR3aa: CASSLWGRGTSGYNEQFF
d_gene: NA; v_gene: TRBV30; j_gene: TRBJ2-1; abundance: NA; CDR3nt: TGTGCGGGGCGTGGGGTTCTACACAATGAGCAGTTCTTC; CDR3aa: CAGRGVLHNEQFF
d_gene: NA; v_gene: TRBV7-2; j_gene: TRBJ1-2; abundance: NA; CDR3nt: TGTGCCAGCAGCTTAGGAGTAGCTTTCTATGGCTACACCTTC; CDR3aa: CASSLGVAFYGYTF
d_gene: TRBD2; v_gene: TRBV7-9; j_gene: TRBJ2-1; abundance: NA; CDR3nt: TGTGCCAGCAGCTTAGCCCGACTAGCGGGAGGCAATGAGCAGTTCTTC; CDR3aa: CASSLARLAGGNEQFF
d_gene: TRBD1; v_gene: TRBV25-1; j_gene: TRBJ2-3; abundance: NA; CDR3nt: TGTGCCAGCAGTGGACCGACAGGGCCTAGCACAGATACGCAGTATTTT; CDR3aa: CASSGPTGPSTDTQYF
d_gene: TRBD1; v_gene: TRBV27; j_gene: TRBJ2-7; abundance: NA; CDR3nt: TGTGCCAGCAGTCCCAGGGGGTCAGGGGCCGGGCAGTACTTC; CDR3aa: CASSPRGSGAGQYF
d_gene: NA; v_gene: TRBV6-1; j_gene: TRBJ1-3; abundance: NA; CDR3nt: TGTGCCAGCGGGAGGTTTGGAAACACCATATATTTT; CDR3aa: CASGRFGNTIYF
d_gene: NA; v_gene: TRBV7-8; j_gene: TRBJ1-2; abundance: NA; CDR3nt: TGTGCCAGCAGCTTAGACTCCGGGCCCTATGGCTACACCTTC; CDR3aa: CASSLDSGPYGYTF
d_gene: NA; v_gene: TRBV6-1; j_gene: TRBJ2-6; abundance: once; CDR3nt: TGTGCCAGCAGTGGACGAAGGTCCGCTGGGGCCAACGTCCTGACTTTC; CDR3aa: CASSGRRSAGANVLTF
d_gene: NA; v_gene: TRBV4-2; j_gene: TRBJ2-1; abundance: few; CDR3nt: TGTGCCAGCAGCCAGGCAACCCGGACCGCCGGCCCCAATGAGCAGTTCTTC; CDR3aa: CASSQATRTAGPNEQFF
d_gene: TRBD2; v_gene: TRBV4-1; j_gene: TRBJ2-1; abundance: NA; CDR3nt: TGCGCCAGCAGCCAAGGGGACTATATCTACAATGAGCAGTTCTTC; CDR3aa: CASSQGDYIYNEQFF
d_gene: NA; v_gene: TRBV14; j_gene: TRBJ2-7; abundance: NA; CDR3nt: TGTGCCAGCAGCGGGGGCGGGGTCTACGAGCAGTACTTC; CDR3aa: CASSGGGVYEQYF
d_gene: TRBD2; v_gene: TRBV6-1; j_gene: TRBJ2-3; abundance: NA; CDR3nt: TGTGCCAGCACCCGGGGGTTAGCGGGAGGACATACGCAGTATTTT; CDR3aa: CASTRGLAGGHTQYF
d_gene: NA; v_gene: TRBV14; j_gene: TRBJ2-6; abundance: NA; CDR3nt: TGTGCCAGCAGCCAAGCGGGGGGCCCAAGCTCTGGGGCCAACGTCCTGACTTTC; CDR3aa: CASSQAGGPSSGANVLTF
d_gene: NA; v_gene: TRBV7-9; j_gene: TRBJ1-4; abundance: NA; CDR3nt: TGTGCCAGCAGCCCAGCGGGGTTGAGGGGTGAAAAACTGTTTTTT; CDR3aa: CASSPAGLRGEKLFF
d_gene: NA; v_gene: TRBV29-1; j_gene: TRBJ2-5; abundance: NA; CDR3nt: TGCAGCGTTGACGGCAGAAGCTTGCAGCGGTACTTC; CDR3aa: CSVDGRSLQRYF
d_gene: NA; v_gene: TRBV14; j_gene: TRBJ1-1; abundance: medium-sized; CDR3nt: TGTGCCAGCAGCCCCCTTTTTGGCCCGAACACTGAAGCTTTCTTT; CDR3aa: CASSPLFGPNTEAFF